The rows below give T cell receptor beta chains drawn from one sample of a study of T-cell reconstitution after alpha-beta-depleted transplantation in children. TCRdb redid the calling of the PCR reads with MiXCR, one entry per CDR3 protein. This sample has about 440,000 distinct CDR3 sequences, with 43% found just once. The material sequenced was PBMCs, taken before TCRalphabeta/CD19-depleted stem cell transplant. Receptors originate from a girl aged 2 to 9 with aplastic anemia, due to receive a stem cell transplant. Each CDR3 is given with its conserved first and last residue. A D gene is named only where the DNA matches it firmly. Some rows have no size entry. The others give once, few or many, or a class for an expanded clone.

clone size	V gene	J gene	D gene	CDR3 protein	CDR3 DNA
NA	TRBV24-1	TRBJ2-6	NA	CATSDLEGGILGANVLTF	TGTGCCACCAGTGATTTGGAGGGGGGCATACTTGGGGCCAACGTCCTGACTTTC
NA	TRBV2	TRBJ2-1	NA	CASSENLGAGKDEQFF	TGTGCCAGCAGTGAAAATCTGGGGGCGGGAAAAGATGAGCAGTTCTTC
NA	TRBV7-9	TRBJ2-2	TRBD2	CASSRAGGPPGELFF	TGTGCCAGCAGCAGAGCGGGAGGGCCCCCCGGGGAGCTGTTTTTT
NA	TRBV9	TRBJ2-2	TRBD2	CASSVERTSDNTGELFF	TGTGCCAGCAGCGTAGAAAGGACTAGCGACAACACCGGGGAGCTGTTTTTT
NA	TRBV28	TRBJ1-5	NA	CASSLSTANQPQHF	TGTGCCAGCAGTTTATCAACAGCCAATCAGCCCCAGCATTTT
few	TRBV6-1	TRBJ2-7	NA	CAIDSQMAYEQYF	TGTGCTATTGACAGTCAGATGGCCTACGAGCAGTACTTC
few	TRBV7-9	TRBJ2-3	NA	CASSLTPRTGTDTQYF	TGTGCCAGCAGCTTAACCCCCAGGACAGGCACAGATACGCAGTATTTT
NA	TRBV12-3/TRBV12-4	TRBJ1-5	TRBD1	CASTELQGVQPQHF	TGTGCCAGCACGGAGTTACAGGGGGTTCAGCCCCAGCATTTT
NA	TRBV20-1	TRBJ1-6	NA	CSAPPETKNSPLHF	TGCAGTGCTCCACCCGAGACAAAAAATTCACCCCTCCACTTT
NA	TRBV9	TRBJ2-5	TRBD2	CASSVGTSGGQTQYF	TGTGCCAGCAGCGTAGGAACTAGCGGGGGGCAGACCCAGTACTTC
NA	TRBV11-2	TRBJ2-2	TRBD2	CASSLPGLVTGELFF	TGTGCCAGCAGCTTACCGGGACTAGTTACCGGGGAGCTGTTTTTT